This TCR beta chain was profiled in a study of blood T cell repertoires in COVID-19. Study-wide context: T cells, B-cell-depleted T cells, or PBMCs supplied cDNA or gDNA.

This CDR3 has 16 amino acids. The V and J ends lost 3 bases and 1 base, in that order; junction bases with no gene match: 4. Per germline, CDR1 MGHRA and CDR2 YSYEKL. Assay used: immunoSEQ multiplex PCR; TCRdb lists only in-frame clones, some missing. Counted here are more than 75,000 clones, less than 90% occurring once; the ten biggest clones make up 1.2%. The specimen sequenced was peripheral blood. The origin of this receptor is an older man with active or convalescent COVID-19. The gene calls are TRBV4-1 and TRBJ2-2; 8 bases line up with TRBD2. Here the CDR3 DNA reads TGCGCCAGCAGCCAGATTACTAGCGGGAACACCGGGGAGCTGTTTTTT. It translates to CASSQITSGNTGELFF.